This T cell receptor (beta chain) was retrieved from a study of T cell responses to AZD1222 COVID-19 vaccine listed by TCRdb under 2021. Looking at the study overall: TCR sequencing covered fewer than 250 trial participants: around 210 given two doses of AZD1222 and 26 given two doses of MenACWY control vaccine. Trial participants were enrolled by age into subgroups of 18-55, 56-69 and 70-plus years, and roughly 150, 30 and 60 TCR-sequenced participants, respectively, were included in these subgroups.

The CDR3 regions of human TCRbeta chains were analyzed by immunosequencing. Per the original workflow: Repertoire TCRs were checked for matches against a reference library of SARS-CoV-2-specific TCRs that had been generated using the MIRA antigen-specificity platform. Breadth was defined as the fraction of unique TCRs that were SARS-CoV-2-associated. Depth was defined as the fraction of total T cells that were SARS-CoV-2-associated. Using the MIRA data, each spike-specific TCR was assigned both to the spike region to which the TCR was reactive and to a CD4 or CD8 class. Log10-transformed breadth and depth values were compared by one-way ANOVA with Sidak's multiple comparisons tests. TCRdb provides this immuneACCESS table in a form limited to in-frame rearrangements. Some clones are lacking; in checked studies, under half of them reflect an unresolved V gene, and why the rest are absent is not known. Clonal size and the V and J genes are those of that table, whereas D and trimming came from the DNA. This sample has tens of thousands of clones in its table, and around 81% of those were observed once. 47% of the sample is in the top ten clones.

This specimen's time point label, interpreted: about 28 days (+/-7) after the second vaccine dose. Because spike-specific TCR depth and breadth did not differ between the two schedules, AZD1222 recipients who got a second dose at roughly 4 weeks were pooled with those who got a second dose at roughly 12 weeks. Samples from vaccinated people were obtained from the UK trials COV001 and COV002, which included a single-blind randomized controlled phase 2/3 trial of AZD1222 (ChAdOx1 nCoV-19) in healthy adults. Trial participant PBMC samples were collected at day 0 and day 28 after the second dose for TCRbeta chain sequencing. General conclusions and limits of the study: Participants were mostly white British and included more females than males, and it was suggested by the authors that clonal diversity may have been underestimated. Conclusions about previously exposed vaccinees are limited, since just five or six AZD1222 recipients were seropositive for SARS-CoV-2 at baseline. The 56-69-year group was small, and its depth increase did not reach significance, likely because of low power. Because no samples from the day 14 peak response were available, repertoires could be characterized only after the peak T cell response. Reportedly, close to half of the unique spike-specific TCRs recognized epitopes lying outside the regions that are mutated in the B.1.351 and B.1.1.7 variants. CD4 TCRs associated with the vaccine covered the entire spike protein, and the dominant responses were in regions 160-218 and 743-854. A significant rise in spike-specific TCR breadth and depth was observed after two AZD1222 doses relative to day 0 and relative to MenACWY recipients.

Its CDR3 holds 11 amino acids, cysteine through phenylalanine. The DNA shown is the 33-base CDR3, in frame from base 1. V is cut by 3 bases and J by 8 bases, and the space between the germline ends is 7 bases. The CDR1 and CDR2 encoded by the germline V gene (reference sequence) are PRHDT and FYEKMQ. This clone is large (0.1 to 1%). Its antigen is currently not known. The record has no base qualities; no much larger clone is one base away. Sequenced material: peripheral blood, taken 28 days after the second AZD1222 dose. The V gene is TRBV13 and the J gene is TRBJ1-1, with no confidently assigned D gene. The TCR was taken from an adult who received the AZD1222 COVID-19 vaccine. The DNA sequence is given as TGTGCCAGCAGCTTCCAAGAAGAAGCTTTCTTT. It specifies CASSFQEEAFF. The entire variable domain, with the stretches around the CDR3 drawn from the reference TRBV13 and TRBJ1-1 proteins, is AAGVIQSPRHLIKEKRETATLKCYPIPRHDTVYWYQQGPGQDPQFLISFYEKMQSDKGSIPDRFSAQQFSDYHSELNMSSLELGDSALYFCASSFQEEAFFGQGTRLTVV.